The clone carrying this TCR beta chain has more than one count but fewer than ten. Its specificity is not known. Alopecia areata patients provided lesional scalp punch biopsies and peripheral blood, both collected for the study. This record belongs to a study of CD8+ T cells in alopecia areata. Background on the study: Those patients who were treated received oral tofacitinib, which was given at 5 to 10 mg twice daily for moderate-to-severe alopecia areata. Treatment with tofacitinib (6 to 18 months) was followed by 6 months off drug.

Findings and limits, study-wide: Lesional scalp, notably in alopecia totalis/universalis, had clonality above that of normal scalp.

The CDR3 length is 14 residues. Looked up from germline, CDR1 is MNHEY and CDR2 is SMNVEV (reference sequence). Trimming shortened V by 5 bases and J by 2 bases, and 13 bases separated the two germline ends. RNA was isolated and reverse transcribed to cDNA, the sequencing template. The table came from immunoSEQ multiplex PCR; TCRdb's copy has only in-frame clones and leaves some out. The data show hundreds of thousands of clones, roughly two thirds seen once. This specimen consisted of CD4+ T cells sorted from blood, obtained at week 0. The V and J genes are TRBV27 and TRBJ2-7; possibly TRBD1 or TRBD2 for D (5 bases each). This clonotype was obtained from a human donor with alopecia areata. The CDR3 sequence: CASSARDGAYEQYF. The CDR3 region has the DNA TGTGCCAGCAGTGCCCGGGACGGGGCCTACGAGCAGTACTTC.